The rows below give T cell receptor beta chains drawn from one sample of a study of cytomegalovirus exposure and HLA in healthy donors. Profiling relied on immunoSEQ multiplex PCR, and the TCRdb table lists in-frame clones only, not all of them. The data hold 190,000 or so clones, with about four fifths observed a single time. The sequenced sample consisted of PBMCs. These receptors all stem from a young woman in good health and CMV-seropositive. The CDR3 runs from the conserved cysteine through the conserved F or W. Fields, in order: J gene, V gene, D gene, clone size, CDR3 protein, CDR3 DNA. The D gene is left open where the match is weak. The listing skips clone size in some rows; elsewhere it reads once, few, many or a size class.

>TRBJ1-1|TRBV4-1|.|.
CASSRIQGTEAFF
TGCGCCAGCAGCCGCATTCAGGGGACTGAAGCTTTCTTT
>TRBJ2-1|TRBV19|.|.
CASRHGHNEQFF
TGTGCCAGCCGACACGGTCACAATGAGCAGTTCTTC
>TRBJ2-2|TRBV5-8|TRBD2|.
CASSPPSGRGALTGELFF
TGTGCCAGCAGCCCCCCCAGCGGGCGGGGGGCCCTCACCGGGGAGCTGTTTTTT
>TRBJ2-7|TRBV4-1|TRBD1|.
CASSRTGVVGEQYF
TGCGCCAGCAGCCGGACAGGGGTTGTTGGCGAGCAGTACTTC
>TRBJ1-4|TRBV5-1|.|once
CASSREGNEKLFF
TGCGCCAGCAGTCGGGAGGGGAATGAAAAACTGTTTTTT
>TRBJ2-3|TRBV7-8|.|.
CASSSLGGVRDTQYF
TGTGCCAGCAGCTCCCTGGGCGGGGTTAGAGATACGCAGTATTTT
>TRBJ2-1|TRBV7-2|.|.
CASSLNEYNEQFF
TGTGCCAGCAGCTTAAATGAGTACAATGAGCAGTTCTTC
>TRBJ1-1|TRBV6-1|.|.
CASSDGRGTEAFF
TGTGCCAGCAGTGATGGGAGGGGCACTGAAGCTTTCTTT
>TRBJ2-5|TRBV6-1|.|.
CASTASAQYF
TGTGCCAGCACTGCTAGTGCCCAGTACTTC
>TRBJ1-4|TRBV5-1|.|.
CASSLVGGNEKLFF
TGCGCCAGCAGCTTGGTTGGGGGGAATGAAAAACTGTTTTTT
>TRBJ1-2|TRBV6-1|TRBD1|.
CASNPRTGYGYTF
TGTGCCAGCAACCCTCGGACAGGGTATGGCTACACCTTC
>TRBJ2-1|TRBV6-5|.|.
CASSYAGSSYNEQFF
TGTGCCAGCAGTTACGCGGGGAGCTCCTACAATGAGCAGTTCTTC
>TRBJ1-6|TRBV5-1|.|.
CASSLDGQGNSPLHF
TGCGCCAGCAGCTTGGATGGGCAGGGAAATTCACCCCTCCACTTT
>TRBJ2-7|TRBV5-6|.|.
CASSRLQGTYEQYF
TGTGCCAGCAGCCGCCTACAGGGTACCTACGAGCAGTACTTC
>TRBJ1-1|TRBV29-1|.|.
CSVESGGATFF
TGCAGCGTTGAATCGGGGGGCGCAACTTTCTTT
>TRBJ2-1|TRBV9|TRBD2|once
CASSVTTGTTYNEQFF
TGTGCCAGCAGCGTGACTACCGGGACTACGTACAATGAGCAGTTCTTC
>TRBJ1-2|TRBV6-5|.|.
CASSSRQSNYGYTF
TGTGCCAGCAGTTCGCGGCAGAGTAACTATGGCTACACCTTC
>TRBJ2-5|TRBV4-2|TRBD1|.
CASSQGGRGQETQYF
TGTGCCAGCAGCCAAGGCGGCAGGGGGCAAGAGACCCAGTACTTC
>TRBJ1-5|TRBV5-6|.|.
CASSLIRQPDQPQHF
TGTGCCAGCAGCTTGATCAGGCAACCTGATCAGCCCCAGCATTTT
>TRBJ1-1|TRBV2|.|.
CALLTGGLAFF
TGTGCCCTCCTCACGGGGGGTTTGGCTTTCTTT
>TRBJ2-1|TRBV7-9|TRBD2|.
CASSFSGGISSEQFF
TGTGCCAGCAGCTTTAGCGGGGGGATATCTAGTGAGCAGTTCTTC
>TRBJ2-2|TRBV5-6|.|once
CASTSKGYPNTGELFF
TGTGCCAGCACCTCAAAGGGGTATCCGAACACCGGGGAGCTGTTTTTT
>TRBJ1-4|TRBV7-8|TRBD1|.
CASSFRPGQGLEKLFF
TGTGCCAGCAGCTTTCGACCCGGACAGGGGTTGGAAAAACTGTTTTTT
>TRBJ2-7|TRBV19|TRBD1|.
CASTPTGAHYEQYF
TGTGCCAGTACCCCAACAGGGGCCCACTACGAGCAGTACTTC
>TRBJ1-5|TRBV19|.|.
CASSPRGTPAQPQHF
TGTGCCAGTAGTCCCCGGGGGACTCCTGCCCAGCCCCAGCATTTT
>TRBJ2-7|TRBV2|.|.
CASSDDGGLQDEQYF
TGTGCCAGCAGTGATGACGGGGGGCTGCAGGACGAGCAGTACTTC
>TRBJ2-3|TRBV19|.|.
CASAVRTSTDTQYF
TGTGCCAGCGCCGTAAGAACTAGCACAGATACGCAGTATTTT
>TRBJ2-1|TRBV2|TRBD2|.
CASSLSGTSGGVYNEQFF
TGTGCCAGCAGTCTATCGGGGACTAGCGGGGGTGTGTATAATGAGCAGTTCTTC
>TRBJ1-2|TRBV6-6|.|.
CASREQAGDGYTF
TGTGCCAGCAGAGAACAGGCAGGTGATGGCTACACCTTC
>TRBJ2-5|TRBV2|TRBD2|.
CASSAQAGVRETQYF
TGTGCCAGCAGTGCACAAGCGGGGGTGAGGGAGACCCAGTACTTC
>TRBJ1-6|TRBV6-9|.|once
CASSYSQGYNSPLHF
TGTGCCAGCAGTTATTCGCAGGGTTACAATTCACCCCTCCACTTT
>TRBJ1-2|TRBV6-5|.|.
CASSLGGGYGYTF
TGTGCCAGCAGCCTCGGGGGTGGCTATGGCTACACCTTC
>TRBJ1-5|TRBV27|.|.
CASSPGGVGNQPQHF
TGTGCCAGCAGCCCGGGGGGGGTGGGCAATCAGCCCCAGCATTTT
>TRBJ2-2|TRBV7-2|.|few
CASSAGHPANTGELFF
TGTGCCAGCAGCGCAGGACACCCTGCGAACACCGGGGAGCTGTTTTTT
>TRBJ2-1|TRBV6-4|.|once
CASSRKGGATYNEQFF
TGTGCCAGCAGCCGAAAAGGCGGGGCTACCTACAATGAGCAGTTCTTC
>TRBJ2-7|TRBV29-1|TRBD2|.
CSVVLAGGFEQYF
TGCAGCGTTGTACTAGCGGGGGGGTTCGAGCAGTACTTC
>TRBJ1-1|TRBV5-1|.|.
CASSLEALTEAFF
TGCGCCAGCAGCTTGGAAGCCCTAACTGAAGCTTTCTTT
>TRBJ1-2|TRBV5-4|.|.
CASSTGGYGYTF
TGTGCCAGCAGCACGGGGGGCTATGGCTACACCTTC
>TRBJ2-5|TRBV6-5|.|few
CASRREETQYF
TGTGCCAGCAGGAGGGAAGAGACCCAGTACTTC
>TRBJ2-7|TRBV18|.|.
CASSAFGSSYEQYF
TGTGCCAGCTCAGCCTTTGGCAGCTCCTACGAGCAGTACTTC
>TRBJ1-6|TRBV18|TRBD1|.
CASKNTGTANSPLHF
TGTGCCAGCAAAAACACCGGGACAGCGAATTCACCCCTCCACTTT
>TRBJ2-5|TRBV25-1|TRBD1|.
CASNDRDRDAETQYF
TGTGCCAGCAATGACCGGGACAGGGATGCTGAGACCCAGTACTTC
>TRBJ2-7|TRBV4-1|TRBD2|.
CASSPVAGLSYEQYF
TGCGCCAGCAGCCCAGTAGCGGGACTCTCCTACGAGCAGTACTTC
>TRBJ2-4|TRBV18|.|once
CASSPPGGSIQYF
TGTGCCAGCTCACCACCTGGGGGGAGCATTCAGTACTTC
>TRBJ1-2|TRBV5-5|.|.
CASSPPKGHLQDTF
TGTGCCAGCAGCCCGCCGAAGGGACACCTCCAAGACACCTTC